This T cell receptor (beta chain) was profiled in a study of cytomegalovirus exposure and HLA in healthy donors. Points on this clone: Its antigen is not known.

With 60 Vbeta and 13 Jbeta primers, the PCR was carried out. Sequencing was performed with immunoSEQ multiplex PCR; in TCRdb, only in-frame clones are kept and a portion is missing. In all, the sample yields about 160,000 clones. Study-level findings and limits: Most TCR sequences were uncommon, yet certain public TCRs appeared in many donors. The majority of CMV-associated TCR beta chains were reported as apparently HLA-restricted in a later analysis.

The CDR3 length is 12 residues. Germline-derived CDR1 and CDR2 are MDHEN and SYDVKM. Trimming took 5 bases from V and 8 from J, leaving 12 bases between them. Sequenced: PBMCs. This TCR was sampled from a man in his thirties or forties in good health and CMV-seronegative. V gene TRBV28 combines with J gene TRBJ1-2, with D hard to call. CDR3 loop: CASSLEGEGYTF. CDR3 bases: TGTGCCAGCAGTCTAGAGGGAGAAGGCTACACCTTC.